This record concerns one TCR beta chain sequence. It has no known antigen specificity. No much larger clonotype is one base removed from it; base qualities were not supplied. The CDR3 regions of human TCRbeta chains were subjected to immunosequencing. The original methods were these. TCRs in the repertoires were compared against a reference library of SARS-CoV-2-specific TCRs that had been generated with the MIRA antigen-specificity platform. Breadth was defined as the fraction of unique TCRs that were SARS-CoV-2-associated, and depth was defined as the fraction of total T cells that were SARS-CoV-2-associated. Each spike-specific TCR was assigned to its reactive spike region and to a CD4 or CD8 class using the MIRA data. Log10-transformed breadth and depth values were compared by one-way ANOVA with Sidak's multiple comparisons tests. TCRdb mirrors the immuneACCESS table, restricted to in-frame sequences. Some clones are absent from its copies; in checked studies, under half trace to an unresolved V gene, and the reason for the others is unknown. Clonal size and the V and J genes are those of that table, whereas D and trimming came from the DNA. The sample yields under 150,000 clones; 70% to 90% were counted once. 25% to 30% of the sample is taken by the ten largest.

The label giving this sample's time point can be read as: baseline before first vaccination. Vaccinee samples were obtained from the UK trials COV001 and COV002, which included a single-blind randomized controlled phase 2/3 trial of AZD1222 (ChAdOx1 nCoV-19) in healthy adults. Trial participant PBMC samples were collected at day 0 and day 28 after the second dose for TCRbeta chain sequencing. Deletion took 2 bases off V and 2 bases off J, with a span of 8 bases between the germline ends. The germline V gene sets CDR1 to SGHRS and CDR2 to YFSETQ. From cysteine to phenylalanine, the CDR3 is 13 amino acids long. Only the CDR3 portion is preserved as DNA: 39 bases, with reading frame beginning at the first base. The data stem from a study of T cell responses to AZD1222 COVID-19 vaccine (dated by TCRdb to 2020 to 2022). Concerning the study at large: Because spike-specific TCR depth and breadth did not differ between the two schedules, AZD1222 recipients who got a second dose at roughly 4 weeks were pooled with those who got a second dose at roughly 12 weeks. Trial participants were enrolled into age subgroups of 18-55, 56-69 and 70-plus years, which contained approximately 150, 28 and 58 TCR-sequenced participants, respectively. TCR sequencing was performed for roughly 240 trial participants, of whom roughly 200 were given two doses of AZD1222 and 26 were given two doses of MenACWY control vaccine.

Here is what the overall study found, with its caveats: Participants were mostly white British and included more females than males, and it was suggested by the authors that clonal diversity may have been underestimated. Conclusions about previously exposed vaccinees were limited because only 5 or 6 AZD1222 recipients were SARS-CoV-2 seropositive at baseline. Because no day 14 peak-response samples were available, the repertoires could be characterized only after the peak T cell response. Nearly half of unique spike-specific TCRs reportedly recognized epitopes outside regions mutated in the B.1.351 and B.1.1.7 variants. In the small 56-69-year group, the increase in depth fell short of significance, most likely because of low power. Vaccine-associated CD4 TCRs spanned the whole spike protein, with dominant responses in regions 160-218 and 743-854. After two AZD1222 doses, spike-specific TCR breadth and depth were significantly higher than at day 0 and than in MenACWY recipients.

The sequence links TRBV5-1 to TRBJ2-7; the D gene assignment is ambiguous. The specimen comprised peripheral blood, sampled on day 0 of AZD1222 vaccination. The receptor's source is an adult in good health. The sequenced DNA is TGCGCCAGCAGCTTTGGGCCGACCTACGAGCAGTACTTC. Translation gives CASSFGPTYEQYF.